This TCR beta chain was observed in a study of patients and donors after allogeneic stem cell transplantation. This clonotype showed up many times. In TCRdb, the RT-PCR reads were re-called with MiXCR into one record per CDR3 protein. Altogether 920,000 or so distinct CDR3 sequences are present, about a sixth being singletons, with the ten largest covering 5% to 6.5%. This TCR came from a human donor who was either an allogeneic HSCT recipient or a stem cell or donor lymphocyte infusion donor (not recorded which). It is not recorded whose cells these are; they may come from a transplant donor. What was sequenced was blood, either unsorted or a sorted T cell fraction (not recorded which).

The chain's CDR3 is CASSQDQSSYNEQFF. In DNA, the CDR3 is TGTGCCAGCAGCCAGGACCAGAGCTCCTACAATGAGCAGTTCTTC. V gene TRBV11-2 combines with J gene TRBJ2-1; D gene ambiguous. Trimming removed 5 bases at V and 0 bases at J, with 11 bases between. Germline values: CDR1 SGHAT, CDR2 FQNNGV. The length of the CDR3 is 15 residues.